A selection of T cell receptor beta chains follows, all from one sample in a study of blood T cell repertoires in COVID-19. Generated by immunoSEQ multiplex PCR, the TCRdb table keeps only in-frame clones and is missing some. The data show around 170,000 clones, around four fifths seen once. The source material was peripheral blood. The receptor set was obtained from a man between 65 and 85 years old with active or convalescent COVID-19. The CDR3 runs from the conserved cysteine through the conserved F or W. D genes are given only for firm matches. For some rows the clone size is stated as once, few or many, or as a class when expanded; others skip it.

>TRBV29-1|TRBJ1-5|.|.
CSVAGSLDQPQHF
TGCAGCGTAGCAGGGTCTTTGGATCAGCCCCAGCATTTT
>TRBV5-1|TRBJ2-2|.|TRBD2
CASSQGTSGERELFF
TGCGCCAGCAGCCAGGGGACTAGCGGGGAGAGGGAGCTGTTTTTT
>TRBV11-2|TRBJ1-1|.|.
CASSLERETEAFF
TGTGCCAGCAGCCTAGAGAGGGAGACTGAAGCTTTCTTT
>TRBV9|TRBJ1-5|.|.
CASSVAAGEGQPQHF
TGTGCCAGCAGCGTAGCAGCAGGGGAGGGGCAGCCCCAGCATTTT
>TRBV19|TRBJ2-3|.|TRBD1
CASSPSRQGPDTQYF
TGTGCCAGTAGTCCCAGTCGACAGGGTCCAGATACGCAGTATTTT
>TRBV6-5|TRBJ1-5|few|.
CASTLDAGQPQHF
TGTGCCAGCACCCTAGACGCGGGTCAGCCCCAGCATTTT
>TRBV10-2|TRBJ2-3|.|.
CASTPGGGPGADTQYF
TGCGCCAGCACTCCCGGCGGAGGGCCGGGAGCAGATACGCAGTATTTT
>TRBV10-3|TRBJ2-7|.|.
CAISETLGEVEQYF
TGTGCCATCAGTGAGACCTTAGGGGAGGTCGAGCAGTACTTC
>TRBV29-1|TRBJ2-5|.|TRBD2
CSVARLAGIQETQYF
TGCAGCGTTGCTCGGCTAGCGGGGATCCAAGAGACCCAGTACTTC
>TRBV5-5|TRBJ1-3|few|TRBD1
CASSLGPDRGRNTIYF
TGTGCCAGCAGCTTGGGTCCGGACAGGGGGCGGAACACCATATATTTT
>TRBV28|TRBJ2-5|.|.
CASSSTAGEETQYF
TGTGCCAGCAGTTCGACAGCTGGGGAAGAGACCCAGTACTTC
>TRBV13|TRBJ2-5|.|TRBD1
CASRTGGRRETQYF
TGTGCCAGCAGAACAGGGGGCAGGAGGGAGACCCAGTACTTC
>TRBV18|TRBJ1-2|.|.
CASSPGVALQDYGYTF
TGTGCCAGCTCACCAGGCGTGGCGCTTCAGGACTATGGCTACACCTTC
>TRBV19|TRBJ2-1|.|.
CASSIPTSSGSENEQFF
TGTGCCAGTAGTATACCTACTAGCTCCGGATCTGAGAATGAGCAGTTCTTC
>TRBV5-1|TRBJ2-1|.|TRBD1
CASAGTGGSIEQFF
TGCGCCAGCGCCGGGACAGGGGGCTCTATTGAGCAGTTCTTC
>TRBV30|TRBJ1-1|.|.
CAWTAGASPLNTEAFF
TGTGCCTGGACCGCAGGGGCGAGCCCCTTGAACACTGAAGCTTTCTTT
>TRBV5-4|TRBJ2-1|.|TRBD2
CASSFGLAEGWNEQFF
TGTGCCAGCAGCTTTGGGCTAGCGGAGGGGTGGAATGAGCAGTTCTTC
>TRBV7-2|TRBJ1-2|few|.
CASSLKGQANGYTF
TGTGCCAGCAGTTTAAAGGGACAAGCTAATGGCTACACCTTC
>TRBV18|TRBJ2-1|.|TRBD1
CASSFRTGTGGPNEQFF
TGTGCCAGCTCATTTAGAACCGGGACAGGGGGCCCCAATGAGCAGTTCTTC
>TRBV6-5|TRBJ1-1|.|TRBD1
CASSNWDSMNTEAFF
TGTGCCAGCAGCAACTGGGACAGCATGAACACTGAAGCTTTCTTT
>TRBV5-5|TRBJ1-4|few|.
CASSLEPNEKLFF
TGTGCCAGCAGCTTGGAGCCGAATGAAAAACTGTTTTTT
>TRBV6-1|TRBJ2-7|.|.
CASSAIFRGGAREQYF
TGTGCCAGCAGTGCCATCTTTAGGGGGGGGGCTAGGGAGCAGTACTTC
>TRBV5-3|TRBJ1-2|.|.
CARSGQVPNYGYTF
TGTGCCAGAAGCGGTCAGGTCCCCAACTATGGCTACACCTTC
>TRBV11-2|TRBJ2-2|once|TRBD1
CASNQPWSRTGATGELFF
TGTGCCAGCAACCAACCATGGTCCAGGACAGGGGCCACCGGGGAGCTGTTTTTT
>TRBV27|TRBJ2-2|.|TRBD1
CASSLRSGQGAGELFF
TGTGCCAGCAGTTTACGATCAGGACAGGGCGCCGGGGAGCTGTTTTTT
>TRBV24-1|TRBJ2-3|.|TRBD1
CATSARDRGMDTQYF
TGTGCCACCAGTGCCCGGGACAGGGGTATGGATACGCAGTATTTT
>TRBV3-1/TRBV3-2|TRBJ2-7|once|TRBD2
CASSQDSLAGWDEQYF
TGTGCCAGCAGCCAAGATTCCCTAGCGGGATGGGACGAGCAGTACTTC
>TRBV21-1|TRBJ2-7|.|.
CASKTWRGTRASYEQYF
TGTGCCAGCAAAACTTGGAGGGGGACTAGGGCCTCCTACGAGCAGTACTTC
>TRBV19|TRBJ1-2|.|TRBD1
CASTRSDRPSYGYTF
TGTGCCAGTACCCGCTCGGACAGGCCTTCGTATGGCTACACCTTC
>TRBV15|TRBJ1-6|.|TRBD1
CATSRDPRQGSAYNSPLHF
TGTGCCACCAGCAGAGATCCACGACAGGGTAGCGCCTATAATTCACCCCTCCACTTT
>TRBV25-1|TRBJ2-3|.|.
CASRDSQPDTQYF
TGTGCCAGCAGGGACAGCCAGCCTGATACGCAGTATTTT
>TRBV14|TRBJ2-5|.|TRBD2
CASSPGTSAQETQYF
TGTGCCAGCAGCCCCGGGACTAGCGCACAAGAGACCCAGTACTTC
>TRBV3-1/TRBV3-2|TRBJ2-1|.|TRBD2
CASKFLAGGSNEQFF
TGTGCCAGCAAGTTTTTGGCGGGGGGTAGTAATGAGCAGTTCTTC
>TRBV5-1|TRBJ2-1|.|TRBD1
CASRPTPTGINEQFF
TGCGCCAGCAGACCAACCCCGACAGGGATCAATGAGCAGTTCTTC
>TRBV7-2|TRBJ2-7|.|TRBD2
CASSLSSGILYEQYF
TGTGCCAGCAGCTTATCGAGCGGGATACTATACGAGCAGTACTTC
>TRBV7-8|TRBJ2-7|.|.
CASSFTGWQYF
TGTGCCAGCAGCTTCACAGGGTGGCAGTACTTC
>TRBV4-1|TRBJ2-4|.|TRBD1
CASSQEPTGSRPLLAKNIQYF
TGCGCCAGCAGCCAAGAACCGACAGGGTCGCGCCCCTTGTTAGCCAAAAACATTCAGTACTTC
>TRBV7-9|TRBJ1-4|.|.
CASRSDGGNEKLFF
TGTGCCAGCAGGTCTGACGGAGGAAATGAAAAACTGTTTTTT
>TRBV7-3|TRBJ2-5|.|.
CASSLSPHQETQYF
TGTGCCAGCAGCTTATCCCCACATCAAGAGACCCAGTACTTC
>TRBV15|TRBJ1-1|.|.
CATSRDRSGTEAFF
TGTGCCACCAGCAGAGATCGATCAGGAACTGAAGCTTTCTTT
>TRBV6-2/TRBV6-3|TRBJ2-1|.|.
CASSLRAPFPRNEQFF
TGTGCCAGCAGTCTCAGGGCCCCCTTTCCTAGGAATGAGCAGTTCTTC